The clone carrying this T cell receptor (beta chain) was observed many times. Its antigen is undetermined. This specimen belongs to a study of early T cells in non-severe SARS-CoV-2 infection. Looking at the study overall: Sequencing targeted bulk RNA from unsorted whole blood, leaving chains unpaired. General study points: Sequences matched to VDJdb favored anti-spike CD8 responses, while private and CD4 specificities were missed.

As part of library construction, unique molecular identifiers were attached to individual cDNA molecules. TCRdb analysed the 5' RACE reads with MiXCR anew, one entry per CDR3 protein. In the table there are fewer than 120,000 distinct CDR3 sequences, roughly 12% of which are singletons. The CDR3 consists of 18 residues. V lost 0 bases to trimming and J lost 0 bases, with 16 bases between them. From germline, CDR1 is MNHEY and CDR2 SMNVEV (reference sequence). The TCR was taken from an adult who was a healthcare worker with PCR-confirmed SARS-CoV-2 infection or an uninfected control (not recorded which). Sequences were derived from whole blood, sampled at baseline. V usage is TRBV27 and J usage is TRBJ2-3; D may correspond to TRBD1 or TRBD2 (5 bases each). CDR3 region: CASSLSAHRDASTDTQYF. The CDR3, as DNA: TGTGCCAGCAGTTTATCGGCCCACCGGGACGCAAGCACAGATACGCAGTATTTT.